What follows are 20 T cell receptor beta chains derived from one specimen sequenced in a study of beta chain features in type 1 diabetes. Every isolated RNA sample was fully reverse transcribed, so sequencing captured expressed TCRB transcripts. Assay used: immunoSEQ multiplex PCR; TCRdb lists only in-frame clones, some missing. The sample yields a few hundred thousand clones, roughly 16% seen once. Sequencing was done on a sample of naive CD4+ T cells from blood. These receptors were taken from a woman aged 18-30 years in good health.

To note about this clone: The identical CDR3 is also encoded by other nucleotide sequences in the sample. The CDR3 reads CASRTSGTYEQYF. As DNA, the CDR3 is TGTGCCAGCAGGACTAGCGGGACCTACGAGCAGTACTTC. This chain connects TRBV6-1 to TRBJ2-7; 11 nucleotides align to TRBD2. This CDR3 spans 13 amino acids. V lost 6 bases, J lost 2 bases, and 0 bases stayed unmatched. Germline CDR1 is MNHNS and CDR2 is SASEGT.

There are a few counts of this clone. CDR3 amino acids: CASSRDYSYEQYF. CDR3 in DNA: TGCGCCAGTAGCCGGGACTACTCCTACGAGCAGTACTTC. The genes are TRBV5-1 and TRBJ2-7; 7 bases line up with TRBD2. Germline values: CDR1 SGHRS, CDR2 YFSETQ. CDR3 length: 13 amino acids. J lost 0 bases, V lost 8 bases, and 5 bases had no gene match.

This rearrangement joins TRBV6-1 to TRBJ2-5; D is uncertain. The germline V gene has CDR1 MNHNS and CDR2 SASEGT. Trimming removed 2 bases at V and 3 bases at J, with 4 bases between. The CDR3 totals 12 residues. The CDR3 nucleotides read TGTGCCAGCAGTGAATTCGAAGAGACCCAGTACTTC. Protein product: CASSEFEETQYF.

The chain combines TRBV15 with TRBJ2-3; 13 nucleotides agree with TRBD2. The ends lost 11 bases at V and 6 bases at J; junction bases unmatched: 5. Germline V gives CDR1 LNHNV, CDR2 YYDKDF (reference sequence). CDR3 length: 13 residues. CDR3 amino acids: CAARLAGGDTQYF. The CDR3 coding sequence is TGTGCCGCCCGACTAGCGGGAGGCGATACGCAGTATTTT. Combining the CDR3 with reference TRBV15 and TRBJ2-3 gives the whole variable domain DAMVIQNPRYQVTQFGKPVTLSCSQTLNHNVMYWYQQKSSQAPKLLFHYYDKDFNNEADTPDNFQSRRPNTSFCFLDIRSPGLGDTAMYLCAARLAGGDTQYFGPGTRLTVL.

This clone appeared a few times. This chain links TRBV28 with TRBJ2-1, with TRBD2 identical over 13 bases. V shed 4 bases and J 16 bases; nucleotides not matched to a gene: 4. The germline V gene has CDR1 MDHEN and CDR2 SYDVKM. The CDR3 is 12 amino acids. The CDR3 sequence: CASSSGTSGNFF. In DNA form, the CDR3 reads TGTGCCAGCAGTTCAGGGACTAGCGGGAATTTCTTC. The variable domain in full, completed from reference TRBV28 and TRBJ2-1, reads DVKVTQSSRYLVKRTGEKVFLECVQDMDHENMFWYRQDPGLGLRLIYFSYDVKMKEKGDIPEGYSVSREKKERFSLILESASTNQTSMYLCASSSGTSGNFFGPGTRLTVL.

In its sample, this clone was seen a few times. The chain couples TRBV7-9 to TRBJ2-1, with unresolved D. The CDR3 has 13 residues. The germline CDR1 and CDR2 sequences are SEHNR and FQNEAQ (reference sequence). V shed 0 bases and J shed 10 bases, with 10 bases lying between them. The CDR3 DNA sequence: TGTGCCAGCAGCTTAGCTCCTCGTGAGGAGCAGTTCTTC. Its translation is CASSLAPREEQFF.

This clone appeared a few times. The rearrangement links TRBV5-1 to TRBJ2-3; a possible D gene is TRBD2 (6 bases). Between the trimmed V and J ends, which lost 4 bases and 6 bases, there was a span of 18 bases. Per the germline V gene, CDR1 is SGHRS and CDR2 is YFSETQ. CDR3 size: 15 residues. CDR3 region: CASSHSRGAPDTQYF. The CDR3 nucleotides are TGCGCCAGCAGCCACTCACGCGGGGCGCCGGATACGCAGTATTTT.

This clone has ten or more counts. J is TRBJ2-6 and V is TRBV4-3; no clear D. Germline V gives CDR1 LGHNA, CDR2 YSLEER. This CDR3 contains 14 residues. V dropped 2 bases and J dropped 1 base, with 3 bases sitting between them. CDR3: CASSQQSGANVLTF. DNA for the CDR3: TGCGCCAGCAGCCAACAATCTGGGGCCAACGTCCTGACTTTC.

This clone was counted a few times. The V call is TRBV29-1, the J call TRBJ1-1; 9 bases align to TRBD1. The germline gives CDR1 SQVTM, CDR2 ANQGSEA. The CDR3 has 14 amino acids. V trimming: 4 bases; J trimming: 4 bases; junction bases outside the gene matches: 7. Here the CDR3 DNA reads TGCAGCGTTGTGGTATGGGGACAGGGCACTGAAGCTTTCTTT. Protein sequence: CSVVVWGQGTEAFF.

CDR3 residues: CSVLPPGVGTDTQYF. The CDR3 DNA reads TGCAGCGTTTTACCGCCCGGGGTGGGCACAGATACGCAGTATTTT. V usage is TRBV29-1 and J usage is TRBJ2-3, with a weak D call TRBD2 (5 bases). Per the germline V gene, CDR1 is SQVTM and CDR2 is ANQGSEA. The V end was cut by 5 bases, the J end by 1 base, with 16 bases between. This CDR3 comprises 15 residues.

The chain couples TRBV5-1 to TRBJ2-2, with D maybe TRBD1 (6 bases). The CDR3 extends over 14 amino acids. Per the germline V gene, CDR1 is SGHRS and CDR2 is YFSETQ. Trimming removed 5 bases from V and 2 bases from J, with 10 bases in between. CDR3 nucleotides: TGCGCCAGCAGGGCGGACAGAAACACCGGGGAGCTGTTTTTT. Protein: CASRADRNTGELFF.

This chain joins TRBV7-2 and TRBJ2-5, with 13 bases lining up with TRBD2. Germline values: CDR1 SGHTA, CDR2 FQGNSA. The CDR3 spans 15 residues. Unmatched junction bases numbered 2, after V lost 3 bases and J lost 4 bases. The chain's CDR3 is CASSFRTSGGETQYF. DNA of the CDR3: TGTGCCAGCAGCTTCAGGACTAGCGGGGGAGAGACCCAGTACTTC.

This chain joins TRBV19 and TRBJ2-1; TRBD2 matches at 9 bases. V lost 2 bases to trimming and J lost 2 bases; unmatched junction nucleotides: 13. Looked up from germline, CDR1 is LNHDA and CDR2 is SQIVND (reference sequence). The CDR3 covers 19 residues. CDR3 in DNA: TGTGCCAGTAGTATACCCCCGCGTTTGACTAGCGGAACCTACAATGAGCAGTTCTTC. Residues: CASSIPPRLTSGTYNEQFF.

The CDR3 spells CASSPGDLGRMFF. In nucleotides, the CDR3 is TGCGCCAGCAGCCCCGGGGACCTCGGGAGAATGTTCTTC. The chain uses TRBV5-1 and TRBJ2-1, with D possibly matching TRBD2 (6 bases). The CDR3 consists of 13 residues. V was clipped by 4 bases and J by 15 bases, with 20 bases between them. In germline, CDR1 is SGHRS, CDR2 YFSETQ.

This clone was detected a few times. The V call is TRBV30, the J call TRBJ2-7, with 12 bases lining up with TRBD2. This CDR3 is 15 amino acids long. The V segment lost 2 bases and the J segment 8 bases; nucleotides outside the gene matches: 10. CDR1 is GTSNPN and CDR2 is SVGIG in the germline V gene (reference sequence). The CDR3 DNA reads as TGTGCCTGGAGTTTCCGGACTAGCGGGATTAACAAGCAGTACTTC. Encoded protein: CAWSFRTSGINKQYF.

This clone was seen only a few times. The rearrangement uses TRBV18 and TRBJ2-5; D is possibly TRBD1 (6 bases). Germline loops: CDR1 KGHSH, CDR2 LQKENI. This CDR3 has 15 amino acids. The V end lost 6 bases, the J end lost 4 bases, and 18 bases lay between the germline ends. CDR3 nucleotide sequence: TGTGCCAGCTCGACTACACAGGGTGCTGGAGAGACCCAGTACTTC. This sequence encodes CASSTTQGAGETQYF.

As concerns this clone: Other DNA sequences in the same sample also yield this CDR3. This CDR3 reads CASSQTGSGANVLTF. The CDR3 DNA reads TGTGCCAGCAGCCAAACAGGCTCTGGGGCCAACGTCCTGACTTTC. The chain combines TRBV5-4 with TRBJ2-6; weak D call: TRBD1 (5 bases). The V and J ends lost 4 bases and 0 bases respectively, with 8 bases between them. Looked up from germline, CDR1 is SGHNT and CDR2 is YYREEE (reference sequence). This CDR3 has 15 residues.

This chain's CDR3 is CAWTGQALYGYTF. The CDR3 nucleotides are TGTGCCTGGACCGGACAGGCCCTCTATGGCTACACCTTC. The chain uses TRBV30 and TRBJ1-2; 7 bases fit TRBD1. This CDR3 contains 13 residues. The germline V gene encodes CDR1 GTSNPN and CDR2 SVGIG (reference sequence). Losses at the gene ends were 4 bases for V and 4 bases for J; bases not matched to a gene: 6.

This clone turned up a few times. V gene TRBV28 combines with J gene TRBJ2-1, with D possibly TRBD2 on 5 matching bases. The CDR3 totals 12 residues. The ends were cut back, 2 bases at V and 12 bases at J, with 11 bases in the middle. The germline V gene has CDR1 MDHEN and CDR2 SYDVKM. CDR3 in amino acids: CASSLAGLGQFF. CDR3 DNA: TGTGCCAGCAGTTTAGCCGGACTTGGGCAGTTCTTC.

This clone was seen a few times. The CDR3 loop is CASSQAGQYEETQYF. As DNA, the CDR3 is TGCGCCAGCAGCCAAGCGGGACAGTATGAGGAGACCCAGTACTTC. V and J are TRBV4-1 and TRBJ2-5, with TRBD1 matching 7 bases. Per germline, CDR1 MGHRA and CDR2 YSYEKL. V dropped 1 base and J dropped 5; count of bases not matched to a gene: 7. This CDR3 region has 15 residues.